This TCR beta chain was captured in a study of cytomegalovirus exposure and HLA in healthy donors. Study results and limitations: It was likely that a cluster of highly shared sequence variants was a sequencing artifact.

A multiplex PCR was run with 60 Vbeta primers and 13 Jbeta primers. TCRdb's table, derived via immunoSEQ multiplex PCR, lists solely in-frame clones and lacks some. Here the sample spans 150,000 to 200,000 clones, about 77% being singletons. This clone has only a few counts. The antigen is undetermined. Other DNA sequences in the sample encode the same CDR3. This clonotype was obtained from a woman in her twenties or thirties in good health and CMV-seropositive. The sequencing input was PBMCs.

The CDR3 reads CASSPAGETQYF. The CDR3, as DNA: TGTGCCAGCTCACCGGCGGGAGAGACCCAGTACTTC. The chain carries TRBV18 and TRBJ2-5; possibly TRBD2 for D (5 bases). Deletions cut 3 bases from V and 4 bases from J, with 6 bases between. Germline V gives CDR1 KGHSH, CDR2 LQKENI. The CDR3 sequence is 12 residues long.